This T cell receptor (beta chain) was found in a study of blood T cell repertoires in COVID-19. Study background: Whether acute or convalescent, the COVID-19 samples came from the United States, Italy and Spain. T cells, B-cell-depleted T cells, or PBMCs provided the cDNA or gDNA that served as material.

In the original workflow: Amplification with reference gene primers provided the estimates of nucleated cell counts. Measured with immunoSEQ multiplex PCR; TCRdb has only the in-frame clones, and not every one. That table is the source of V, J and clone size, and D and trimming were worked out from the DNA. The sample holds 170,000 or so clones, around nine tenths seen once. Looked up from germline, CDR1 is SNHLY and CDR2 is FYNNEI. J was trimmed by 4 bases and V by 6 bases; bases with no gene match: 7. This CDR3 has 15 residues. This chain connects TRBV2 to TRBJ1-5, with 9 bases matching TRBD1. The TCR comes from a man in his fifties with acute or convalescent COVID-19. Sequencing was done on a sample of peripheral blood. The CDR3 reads CASSYGQGMNQPQHF. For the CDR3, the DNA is TGTGCCAGCAGCTATGGACAGGGGATGAATCAGCCCCAGCATTTT.